Shown below are 18 T cell receptor beta chains from a single sample sequenced in a study of blood T cell repertoires in COVID-19. The assay was immunoSEQ multiplex PCR, and TCRdb's table has in-frame clones only and misses some. This table has roughly 250,000 clones, roughly 87% appearing once. Material: PBMCs or T cells enriched from blood (not recorded which). Receptor source: a woman in her 30s with acute COVID-19.

The rearrangement uses TRBV6-5 and TRBJ2-7; D remains unclear. The V end was cut by 4 bases, the J end by 3 bases, with 4 bases between. The CDR3 extends over 11 amino acids. Germline loops: CDR1 MNHEY, CDR2 SVGAGI. CDR3 protein: CASSFHYEQYF. As DNA, the CDR3 is TGTGCCAGCAGTTTCCACTACGAGCAGTACTTC.

This sequence joins TRBV2 and TRBJ2-7; the D gene is possibly TRBD1 (5 bases). The CDR3 covers 16 residues. V lost 4 bases and J 3 bases, leaving 19 bases between the germline ends. Germline V gives CDR1 SNHLY, CDR2 FYNNEI. CDR3 sequence (DNA): TGTGCCAGCAGTGGGAGAGCGTCTAAGGGGAACTACGAGCAGTACTTC. Translating gives CASSGRASKGNYEQYF.

The chain uses TRBV28 and TRBJ1-1, with 11 nucleotides matching TRBD1. J was trimmed by 4 bases and V by 7 bases; bases with no gene match: 8. CDR1 MDHEN and CDR2 SYDVKM come from the germline V gene. The CDR3 length is 15 residues. CDR3 sequence: CASKKGQGARTEAFF. Here the CDR3 DNA reads TGTGCCAGCAAAAAAGGACAGGGGGCTCGCACTGAAGCTTTCTTT.

Notes on this clone: Other DNA variants within this sample encode the same CDR3. The V call is TRBV28, the J call TRBJ1-5; D uncertain. The V end lost 3 bases, the J end lost 5 bases, and 5 bases lay between the germline ends. This CDR3 is 12 amino acids long. Germline V gene lookup returns CDR1 MDHEN and CDR2 SYDVKM. In nucleotides, the CDR3 is TGTGCCAGCAGTTTGCCAGATCAGCCCCAGCATTTT. This codes for CASSLPDQPQHF.

The chain combines TRBV7-9 with TRBJ1-1; the D is unclear. Germline V gene data show CDR1 as SEHNR and CDR2 as FQNEAQ (reference sequence). The CDR3 sequence is 14 residues long. Trimming removed 1 base from V and 1 base from J, with 7 bases in between. The CDR3 DNA follows: TGTGCCAGCAGCTTAGGGGCCGCGAACACTGAAGCTTTCTTT. This encodes CASSLGAANTEAFF.

The chain recombines TRBV28 with TRBJ1-2; a possible D gene is TRBD1 (5 bases). Per germline, CDR1 MDHEN and CDR2 SYDVKM. Trimming pared 5 bases from V and 8 bases from J, leaving 21 bases between. The CDR3 loop spans 15 amino acids. Here the CDR3 DNA reads TGTGCCAGCAGTCTCACCGGCAGGGCCTCTTGGGGCTACACCTTC. Residues: CASSLTGRASWGYTF.

The chain links TRBV27 to TRBJ1-2; a weak D match, TRBD1 (5 bases). The CDR3 totals 16 residues. Germline V gene sequence: CDR1 MNHEY, CDR2 SMNVEV (reference sequence). V was shortened by 0 bases and J by 3 bases, with 14 bases between the two germline ends. The CDR3, as DNA: TGTGCCAGCAGTTTATCGAAGGAAGGGGCTGACTATGGCTACACCTTC. This encodes CASSLSKEGADYGYTF.

The chain combines TRBV12-3 or TRBV12-4 with TRBJ1-1; D not certain. The CDR3 runs 13 residues. Deletions cut 3 bases from V and 0 bases from J, with 5 bases between. The CDR3 spells CASSFTVNTEAFF. CDR3 DNA: TGTGCCAGCAGTTTTACAGTGAACACTGAAGCTTTCTTT.

CDR3 sequence: CATSRVRGTGNTIYF. The CDR3 DNA sequence: TGTGCCACCAGCAGAGTCCGGGGAACTGGAAACACCATATATTTT. The chain is built from TRBV15 and TRBJ1-3; unclear D gene. CDR1 and CDR2 from the germline V gene are LNHNV and YYDKDF (reference sequence). V lost 1 base and J 2 bases, leaving 9 bases between the germline ends. This CDR3 has 15 amino acids.

This clone has at least ten counts. The V and J genes are TRBV2 and TRBJ1-2; D is uncertain. Trimming pared 10 bases from V and 5 bases from J, leaving 14 bases between. The CDR3 totals 12 residues. The germline V gene encodes CDR1 SNHLY and CDR2 FYNNEI. CDR3: CATSAAGYGYTF. CDR3 DNA sequence: TGTGCCACAAGCGCGGCGGGGTATGGCTACACCTTC.

CDR3 bases: TGTGCCAGCGAGTCAAGCGGAGGGGTAATGAACACTGAAGCTTTCTTT. Translation gives CASESSGGVMNTEAFF. The V and J genes are TRBV28 and TRBJ1-1; weak D call: TRBD1 (5 bases). Trimming stripped 8 bases from V and 0 bases from J, with 19 bases between. CDR1 and CDR2 from the germline V gene are MDHEN and SYDVKM. The CDR3 has 16 amino acids.

The chain uses TRBV19 and TRBJ2-7; 8 bases fit TRBD1. Germline assignment: CDR1 LNHDA and CDR2 SQIVND (reference sequence). This CDR3 spans 15 amino acids. Trimming took 5 bases from V and 1 from J; bases not matched to a gene: 7. As DNA, the CDR3 is TGTGCCAGTAGTCCCCTGCACAGGGGGTCCTACGAGCAGTACTTC. Translated: CASSPLHRGSYEQYF.

This chain connects TRBV2 to TRBJ1-2; 9 bases map to TRBD1. The CDR3 is 15 residues long. J gave up 6 bases and V 10 bases, and 15 bases lay outside the gene matches. CDR1 is SNHLY and CDR2 is FYNNEI in the germline V gene. The CDR3 nucleotides are TGTGCCACCACGGGCGGACGGGACAGGGTTCATGGCTACACCTTC. This sequence encodes CATTGGRDRVHGYTF.

V and J are TRBV3-1 (or the pseudogene TRBV3-2) and TRBJ2-7; tentatively, D is TRBD2 (6 bases). The V gene's germline CDR1 is LGHDT and CDR2 YNNKEL (reference sequence). This CDR3 has 11 residues. V was clipped by 4 bases and J by 6 bases, with 7 bases between them. The CDR3 DNA is TGTGCCAGCAGCCTCGGGGGCGAGCAGTACTTC. It translates to CASSLGGEQYF.

The chain has TRBV5-1 and TRBJ2-5; TRBD2 agrees at 15 bases. J was trimmed by 5 bases and V by 4 bases; bases with no gene match: 3. This CDR3 contains 15 residues. Looked up from germline, CDR1 is SGHRS and CDR2 is YFSETQ. CDR3 sequence: CASSPGTSGRETQYF. CDR3 DNA sequence: TGCGCCAGCAGCCCCGGGACTAGCGGGAGGGAGACCCAGTACTTC.

The chain employs TRBV18 and TRBJ1-2; tentative D call: TRBD1 (5 bases). Between the trimmed V and J ends, which lost 0 bases and 6 bases, there was a span of 14 bases. Germline CDR1 reads KGHSH; CDR2 reads LQKENI. CDR3 size: 15 residues. The CDR3 reads CASSPPGQGRDGYTF. CDR3 sequence (DNA): TGTGCCAGCTCACCACCGGGGCAGGGAAGGGATGGCTACACCTTC.

CDR3 DNA: TGTGCCAGCAGCGGACAGGGGTTCCATGAGCAGTTCTTC. It codes for CASSGQGFHEQFF. The J gene is TRBJ2-1, the V gene TRBV2; 9 nucleotides align to TRBD1. Losses at the gene ends were 6 bases for V and 8 bases for J; bases not matched to a gene: 5. Germline CDR1 SNHLY, CDR2 FYNNEI. CDR3 length: 13 amino acids.

The genes are TRBV6-5 and TRBJ2-5; 12 positions match TRBD2. The V and J ends lost 1 base and 3 bases, in that order; junction bases with no gene match: 0. CDR3 length: 15 amino acids. Looked up from germline, CDR1 is MNHEY and CDR2 is SVGAGI. CDR3 sequence reads: CASSYWTSGEETQYF. The CDR3 DNA reads as TGTGCCAGCAGTTACTGGACTAGCGGGGAAGAGACCCAGTACTTC.